This record concerns one T cell receptor (beta chain) sequence. This sample stems from a study of blood T cell repertoires in COVID-19. Study summary: Donors in the United States, Italy and Spain gave samples during acute or convalescent COVID-19.

CDR3 size: 12 residues. V dropped 1 base and J dropped 13 bases, with 13 bases sitting between them. In germline, CDR1 is LNHDA, CDR2 SQIVND (reference sequence). Original processing notes: The authors estimated nucleated cell counts from reference gene primer amplification. Here immunoSEQ multiplex PCR was the method, and the copy in TCRdb shows in-frame clones only, minus some. V, J and clone size derive from that table, while D and trimming were established from the DNA sequence. In the table there are 100,000 or so clones, about 85% of which are singletons. The sample comprised peripheral blood. The chain is built from TRBV19 and TRBJ1-1, with D perhaps TRBD1 (5 bases). The receptor comes from a woman in her sixties or seventies with active or convalescent COVID-19. CDR3 nucleotides: TGTGCCAGTAGTATAGGTGACAGCCTGAGTTTCTTT. Translated, it gives CASSIGDSLSFF.